The present entry profiles one TCR beta chain with its context. Its cognate antigen is unknown. The data derive from a study of shared clonotypes between healthy human individuals. Across the whole study: A donor's plate count was three for CD4 naive and three for CD4 memory; CD8 naive had two and CD8 memory one. Regarding the study as a whole: Compared with memory subsets, naive subsets generally had larger estimated richness. A reduction in generation probabilities was seen for non-shared clonotypes relative to those shared by all four donors.

For every subset, genomic DNA was evenly distributed across several immunoSEQ plates. Clones were read by immunoSEQ multiplex PCR, and TCRdb kept only the in-frame ones, dropping some. The sample carries over 750,000 clones, 96% recorded once. The naive CD8 subset, CD45RO-negative cells positively selected for CCR7, excluded terminally differentiated effector memory CD45RA+ cells. Germline CDR1 and CDR2: MNHEY and SMNVEV (reference sequence). V lost 4 bases to trimming and J lost 6 bases, with 10 bases between them. The length of the CDR3 is 13 residues. The chain recombines TRBV27 with TRBJ1-5; D not certain. This clonotype was sampled from a man under 40 in good health. The sequenced sample was naive CD8+ T cells sorted from blood. CDR3 in DNA: TGTGCCAGCAGTTACGGGGTTGGTCAGCCCCAGCATTTT. Translation gives CASSYGVGQPQHF.